The 15 T cell receptor beta chains below all came from one sample that was sequenced in a study of T cell responses to AZD1222 COVID-19 vaccine. The method was immunoSEQ multiplex PCR; TCRdb's version includes in-frame clones alone and lacks a portion of them. The table includes over 100,000 clones, 85% detected once. The sequencing used peripheral blood, collected 28 days after the second dose of the MenACWY control vaccine. Source of these receptors: an adult who received the MenACWY meningococcal vaccine as a control.

This clone has only one observation. The CDR3 sequence: CASSLVQVTTEAFF. In DNA form, the CDR3 reads TGTGCCAGCAGCTTAGTTCAGGTGACCACTGAAGCTTTCTTT. J is TRBJ1-1 and V is TRBV7-8; no clear D. Between the trimmed V and J ends, which lost 1 base and 4 bases, there was a span of 10 bases. Germline V gene sequence: CDR1 SGHVS, CDR2 FQNEAQ. The CDR3 consists of 14 residues.

The chain couples TRBV5-4 to TRBJ2-2; D gene unclear. Trimming removed 0 bases at V and 1 base at J, with 4 bases between. This CDR3 has 14 residues. Germline V gives CDR1 SGHNT, CDR2 YYREEE (reference sequence). CDR3 amino acids: CASSLDLNTGELFF. CDR3 DNA: TGTGCCAGCAGCTTGGATTTGAACACCGGGGAGCTGTTTTTT.

In its sample, this clone was seen once. This sequence joins TRBV5-1 and TRBJ1-3; D perhaps matches TRBD1 (5 bases). Per the germline V gene, CDR1 is SGHRS and CDR2 is YFSETQ. CDR3 length equals 16 residues. Trimming stripped 0 bases from V and 1 base from J, with 11 bases between. The CDR3 sequence is CASSLAPGGSGNTIYF. The CDR3 DNA sequence: TGCGCCAGCAGCTTGGCCCCGGGGGGATCTGGAAACACCATATATTTT.

The chain joins TRBV21-1 to TRBJ2-7. TRBV21-1 is classified as a pseudogene. The CDR3 spans 10 residues. The CDR3 is CASSKGDGYV. In nucleotides, the CDR3 is TGTGCCAGCAGCAAGGGGGATGGATACGTC.

This clone was picked up one time. This sequence joins TRBV4-1 and TRBJ1-2, with D maybe TRBD1 (5 bases). The CDR3 totals 15 residues. From germline, CDR1 is MGHRA and CDR2 YSYEKL. Trimming left V 2 bases short and J 7 bases short, with 17 bases between. The CDR3 loop is CASSQPTLSGVGYTF. CDR3 in DNA: TGCGCCAGCAGCCAACCTACCCTCTCGGGGGTTGGCTACACCTTC.

The V call is TRBV5-5, the J call TRBJ1-4; D call uncertain. The germline V gene encodes CDR1 SGHKS and CDR2 YYEKEE (reference sequence). This CDR3 comprises 13 residues. V was cut by 4 bases and J by 7 bases, with 11 bases left in between. Written as DNA, the CDR3 is TGTGCCAGCAGCCCTGTAACGGGTGAAAAACTGTTTTTT. Encoded protein: CASSPVTGEKLFF. The full variable domain, in which reference TRBV5-5 and TRBJ1-4 provide the parts outside the CDR3, is DAGVTQSPTHLIKTRGQQVTLRCSPISGHKSVSWYQQVLGQGPQFIFQYYEKEERGRGNFPDRFSARQFPNYSSELNVNALLLGDSALYLCASSPVTGEKLFFGSGTQLSVL.

This clone showed up just once. The rearrangement uses TRBV13 and TRBJ2-7, with TRBD2 matching over 7 bases. The V and J ends lost 5 bases and 4 bases, in that order; junction bases with no gene match: 8. Germline-derived CDR1 and CDR2 are PRHDT and FYEKMQ (reference sequence). CDR3 size: 14 residues. The CDR3 DNA is TGTGCCAGCAGCCCCCCAGCGGGAAGGTACGAGCAGTACTTC. Its translation is CASSPPAGRYEQYF.

The gene calls are TRBV6-6 and TRBJ2-1, with D perhaps assigned TRBD1 or TRBD2 (5 bases each). CDR1 is MNHNY, CDR2 SVGAGI, per germline (reference sequence). V was pared by 6 bases and J by 5 bases, with 17 bases between. This CDR3 contains 15 residues. The CDR3 loop is CASRPMGVEHNEQFF. The CDR3 DNA is TGTGCCAGCAGACCAATGGGGGTAGAACACAATGAGCAGTTCTTC.

This clone was seen only a few times. The V gene is TRBV13, the J gene TRBJ1-2, with D maybe TRBD1 (6 bases). V was pared by 2 bases and J by 0 bases, with 16 bases between. CDR3 length: 17 amino acids. From germline, CDR1 is PRHDT and CDR2 FYEKMQ (reference sequence). In DNA, the CDR3 is TGTGCCAGCAGCTTAACGCAGGGGTTAGGAACTAACTATGGCTACACCTTC. It codes for CASSLTQGLGTNYGYTF.

V gene TRBV11-3 combines with J gene TRBJ1-1; D is unclear. Germline assignment: CDR1 SGHNT and CDR2 YENEEA. V was shortened by 5 bases and J by 1 base, with 8 bases between the two germline ends. This CDR3 spans 13 amino acids. CDR3 sequence: CASSPLWNTEAFF. Written as DNA, the CDR3 is TGTGCCAGCAGCCCACTATGGAACACTGAAGCTTTCTTT.

The CDR3 sequence is CASSLDRQETQYF. DNA of the CDR3: TGTGCCAGCAGCTTGGATAGGCAAGAGACCCAGTACTTC. The chain couples TRBV5-4 to TRBJ2-5; no clear D. Trimming pared 0 bases from V and 2 bases from J, leaving 5 bases between. Germline V gene data show CDR1 as SGHNT and CDR2 as YYREEE (reference sequence). The CDR3 has 13 residues.

The rearrangement joins TRBV5-1 to TRBJ2-7, with 10 positions matching TRBD1. Losses at the gene ends were 0 bases for V and 0 bases for J; bases not matched to a gene: 9. The germline V gene encodes CDR1 SGHRS and CDR2 YFSETQ. This CDR3 is built from 18 residues. CDR3 DNA: TGCGCCAGCAGCTTGGTTGGGACAGGGGTACGGTCCTCCTACGAGCAGTACTTC. Residues: CASSLVGTGVRSSYEQYF.

The chain combines TRBV7-3 with TRBJ2-2, with D possibly matching TRBD1 (5 bases). The germline CDR1 and CDR2 sequences are SGHTA and FQGTGA. The CDR3 sequence is 13 residues long. V was shortened by 5 bases and J by 6 bases, with 10 bases between the two germline ends. This CDR3 reads CASSPQAAGELFF. CDR3 nucleotide sequence: TGTGCCAGCAGCCCACAGGCCGCCGGGGAGCTGTTTTTT.

J is TRBJ2-3 and V is TRBV25-1; the D gene could be TRBD1 or TRBD2 (5 bases each). The length of the CDR3 is 15 residues. V dropped 0 bases and J dropped 1 base, with 8 bases sitting between them. CDR1 is MGHDK and CDR2 is SYGVNS in the germline V gene. The CDR3 loop reads CASSEYGAGTDTQYF. The CDR3 nucleotides read TGTGCCAGCAGTGAATACGGGGCAGGCACAGATACGCAGTATTTT.

This chain uses TRBV6-5 with TRBJ1-5; no firm D call. CDR1 and CDR2 from the germline V gene are MNHEY and SVGAGI. V lost 6 bases, J lost 7 bases, and 19 bases lay in between. The CDR3 sequence is 15 residues long. This CDR3 reads CASRGGLGFSQPQHF. The CDR3 region has the DNA TGTGCCAGCAGGGGAGGGTTGGGATTTTCGCAGCCCCAGCATTTT.